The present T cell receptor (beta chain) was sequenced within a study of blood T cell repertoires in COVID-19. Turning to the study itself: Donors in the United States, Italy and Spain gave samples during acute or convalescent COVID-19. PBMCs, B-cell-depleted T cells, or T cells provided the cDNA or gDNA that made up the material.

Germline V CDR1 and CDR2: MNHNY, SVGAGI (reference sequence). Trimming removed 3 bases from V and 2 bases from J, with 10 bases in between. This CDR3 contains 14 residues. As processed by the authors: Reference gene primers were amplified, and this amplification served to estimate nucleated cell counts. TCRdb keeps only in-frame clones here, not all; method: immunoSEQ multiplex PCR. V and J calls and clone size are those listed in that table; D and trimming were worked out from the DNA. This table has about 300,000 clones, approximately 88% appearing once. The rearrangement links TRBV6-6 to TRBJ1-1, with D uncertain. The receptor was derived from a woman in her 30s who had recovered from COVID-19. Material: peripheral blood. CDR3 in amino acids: CASSYFSSNTEAFF. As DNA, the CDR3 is TGTGCCAGCAGTTATTTTAGCTCTAACACTGAAGCTTTCTTT.